This T cell receptor (beta chain) stems from a study of beta chain features in type 1 diabetes. Study-level findings and limits: For Type 1 diabetes patients, all four CD4+ subsets carried TCRB CDR3s that were moderately but significantly shorter. VDJ junctions in type 1 diabetes patients carried more deletions and fewer insertions.

Investigators reverse transcribed all isolated RNA, so they sequenced expressed TCRB transcripts. Measured with immunoSEQ multiplex PCR; TCRdb has only the in-frame clones, and not every one. The sample contains under 150,000 clones, nearly 50% of which appear only once. To note about this clone: Its antigen is currently unknown.

The TCR was taken from a man younger than 30 in good health. The sample comprised Tregs from blood.

Here the CDR3 reads CASTREGSNQPQHF. DNA for the CDR3: TGTGCCAGCACCAGGGAAGGGAGCAATCAGCCCCAGCATTTT. The chain carries TRBV28 and TRBJ1-5; TRBD1 is a possible D gene (5 bases). The CDR3 contains 14 residues. Germline V gene data show CDR1 as MDHEN and CDR2 as SYDVKM. V lost 7 bases and J 1 base, leaving 11 bases between the germline ends.